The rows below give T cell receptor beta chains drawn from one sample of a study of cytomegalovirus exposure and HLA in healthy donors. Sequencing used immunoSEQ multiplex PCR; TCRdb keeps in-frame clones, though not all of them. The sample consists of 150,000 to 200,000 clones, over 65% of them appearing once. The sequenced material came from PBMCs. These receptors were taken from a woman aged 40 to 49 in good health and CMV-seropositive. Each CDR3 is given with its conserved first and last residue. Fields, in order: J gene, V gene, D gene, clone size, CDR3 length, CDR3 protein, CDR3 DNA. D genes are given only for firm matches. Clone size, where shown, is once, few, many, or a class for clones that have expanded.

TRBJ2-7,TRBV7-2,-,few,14,CASSLDRYSYEQYF,TGTGCCAGCAGCTTAGACAGGTACTCCTACGAGCAGTACTTC
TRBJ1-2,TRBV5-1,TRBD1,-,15,CASSLATGQGNGYTF,TGCGCCAGCAGCTTGGCCACGGGACAGGGAAATGGCTACACCTTC
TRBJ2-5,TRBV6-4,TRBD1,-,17,CASSDSTGTGGPETQYF,TGTGCCAGCAGTGACTCGACTGGGACAGGGGGCCCGGAGACCCAGTACTTC
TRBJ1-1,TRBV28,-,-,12,CASSSDSYEAFF,TGTGCCAGCAGTTCCGACAGCTATGAAGCTTTCTTT
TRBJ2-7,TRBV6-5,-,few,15,CASSTGGDPPYEQYF,TGTGCCAGCAGTACCGGCGGAGACCCTCCCTACGAGCAGTACTTC
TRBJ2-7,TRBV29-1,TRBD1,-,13,CSVEDGQGYEQYF,TGCAGCGTTGAAGATGGACAGGGCTACGAGCAGTACTTC
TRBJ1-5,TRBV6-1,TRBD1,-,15,CASSHPGTGGQPQHF,TGTGCCAGCAGTCACCCCGGGACAGGGGGCCAGCCCCAGCATTTT
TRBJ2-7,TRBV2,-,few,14,CASIRTDRPYEQYF,TGTGCCAGCATTCGGACAGATAGACCCTACGAGCAGTACTTC
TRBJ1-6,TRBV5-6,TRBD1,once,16,CASSLATGGQNSPLHF,TGTGCCAGCAGCTTGGCAACAGGGGGGCAGAATTCACCCCTCCACTTT
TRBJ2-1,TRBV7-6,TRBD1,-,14,CASSAGTGYNEQFF,TGTGCCAGCAGCGCCGGGACAGGTTACAATGAGCAGTTCTTC
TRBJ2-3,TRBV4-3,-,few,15,CASSQDYGSSDTQYF,TGCGCCAGCAGCCAAGACTACGGGAGCTCAGATACGCAGTATTTT
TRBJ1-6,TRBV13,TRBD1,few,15,CASSLAGGENSPLHF,TGTGCCAGCAGCTTAGCAGGGGGCGAGAATTCACCCCTCCACTTT
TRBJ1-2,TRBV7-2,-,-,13,CASSWGEGYGYTF,TGTGCCAGCAGCTGGGGGGAAGGGTATGGCTACACCTTC
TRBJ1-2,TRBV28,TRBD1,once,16,CASSMGQGRANYGYTF,TGTGCCAGCAGTATGGGACAGGGCCGAGCTAACTATGGCTACACCTTC
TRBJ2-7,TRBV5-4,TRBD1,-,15,CASSPYRDRGSEQYF,TGTGCCAGCAGCCCATACCGGGACAGGGGATCCGAGCAGTACTTC
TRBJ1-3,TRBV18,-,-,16,CASSPLAQGAGNTIYF,TGTGCCAGCTCACCATTGGCACAGGGCGCTGGAAACACCATATATTTT
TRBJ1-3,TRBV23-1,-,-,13,CAGDSSSGNTIYF,TGCGCCGGTGACTCCAGCTCTGGAAACACCATATATTTT
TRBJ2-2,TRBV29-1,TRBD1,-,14,CSVHGTGRTGELFF,TGCAGCGTCCACGGGACAGGGCGGACCGGGGAGCTGTTTTTT
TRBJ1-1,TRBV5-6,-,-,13,CASSLRGYTEAFF,TGTGCCAGCAGCTTGCGGGGGTACACTGAAGCTTTCTTT
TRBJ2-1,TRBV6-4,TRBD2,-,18,CASSPGTSGIFSYNEQFF,TGTGCCAGCAGCCCCGGGACTAGCGGGATTTTCTCCTACAATGAGCAGTTCTTC
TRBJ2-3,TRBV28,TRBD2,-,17,CASSPFRGGSSADTQYF,TGTGCCAGCAGTCCCTTTAGGGGCGGGAGTAGTGCGGATACGCAGTATTTT
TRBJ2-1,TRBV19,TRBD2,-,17,CASSRESGRLVYNEQFF,TGTGCCAGTAGTAGGGAGAGCGGGAGGCTGGTCTACAATGAGCAGTTCTTC
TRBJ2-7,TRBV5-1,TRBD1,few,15,CASSLAGTGVREQYF,TGCGCCAGCAGCTTGGCCGGGACAGGGGTGAGGGAGCAGTACTTC
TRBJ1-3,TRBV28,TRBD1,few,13,CASWDSSGNTIYF,TGTGCCAGCTGGGACAGCTCTGGAAACACCATATATTTT
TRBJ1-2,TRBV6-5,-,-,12,CASMGRARGYPF,TGTGCCAGCATGGGGAGGGCACGAGGCTACCCCTTC
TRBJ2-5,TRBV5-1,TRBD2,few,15,CASSSGPGLAETQYF,TGCGCCAGCAGCTCCGGACCAGGACTAGCCGAGACCCAGTACTTC
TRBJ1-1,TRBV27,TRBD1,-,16,CASSPTPGQGNTEAFF,TGTGCCAGCAGCCCTACCCCGGGACAGGGGAACACTGAAGCTTTCTTT
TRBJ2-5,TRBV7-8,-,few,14,CASSLGGREETQYF,TGTGCCAGCAGCTTAGGGGGGCGGGAGGAGACCCAGTACTTC
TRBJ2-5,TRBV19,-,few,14,CASSGLRIQETQYF,TGTGCCAGCTCCGGCTTGAGGATTCAAGAGACCCAGTACTTC
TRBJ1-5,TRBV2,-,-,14,CASSDTESNQPQHF,TGTGCCAGCAGTGATACAGAGAGCAATCAGCCCCAGCATTTT
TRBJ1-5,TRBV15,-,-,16,CATSRDQSGPNQPQHF,TGTGCCACCAGCAGAGATCAATCAGGGCCGAATCAGCCCCAGCATTTT
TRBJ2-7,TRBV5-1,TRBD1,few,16,CASSLAGTGQGYEQYF,TGCGCCAGCAGCTTGGCCGGGACGGGACAGGGCTACGAGCAGTACTTC
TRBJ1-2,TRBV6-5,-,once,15,CASSYSEAQVGGYTF,TGTGCCAGCAGTTACTCGGAAGCTCAGGTCGGTGGCTACACCTTC
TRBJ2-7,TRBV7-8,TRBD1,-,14,CASSPRDSLGEQYF,TGTGCCAGCAGCCCACGGGACAGTCTGGGCGAGCAGTACTTC